These 21 T cell receptor beta chains originate from one sample sequenced in a study of cytomegalovirus exposure and HLA in healthy donors. Generated by immunoSEQ multiplex PCR, the TCRdb table keeps only in-frame clones and is missing some. The sample has some 41,000 clones, roughly 93% seen once. Sequencing input: PBMCs. Every receptor here comes from a woman aged 18-30 years in good health and CMV-seronegative.

The chain carries TRBV10-3 and TRBJ2-1; 7 bases line up with TRBD2. The J segment lost 6 bases and the V segment lost 10 bases, leaving 9 bases of the junction unmatched. From germline, CDR1 is ENHRY and CDR2 SYGVKD. This CDR3 is 13 amino acids long. The CDR3 spells CATTLGGSNEQFF. DNA for the CDR3: TGTGCCACCACTCTTGGCGGGAGCAATGAGCAGTTCTTC.

This chain links TRBV2 with TRBJ2-5; D possibly corresponds to TRBD2 (5 bases). CDR1 and CDR2 from the germline V gene are SNHLY and FYNNEI. This CDR3 contains 14 residues. Trimming removed 5 bases at V and 3 bases at J, with 13 bases between. CDR3 coding DNA: TGTGCCAGCAGTTCCCCCCCGGAGGAAGAGACCCAGTACTTC. It encodes CASSSPPEEETQYF.

The chain employs TRBV27 and TRBJ1-2, with a possible D match to TRBD1 (6 bases). Germline assignment: CDR1 MNHEY and CDR2 SMNVEV (reference sequence). V was pared by 4 bases and J by 8 bases, with 17 bases between. The CDR3 loop spans 14 amino acids. Here the CDR3 reads CASSSYSGAEGYTF. DNA of the CDR3: TGTGCCAGCAGTTCCTACTCAGGGGCAGAGGGCTACACCTTC.

The rearrangement joins TRBV10-2 to TRBJ1-5; the D is unclear. Germline V gives CDR1 WSHSY, CDR2 SAAADI. This CDR3 is 14 amino acids long. The germline V and J ends were trimmed by 2 bases and 0 bases, with 5 bases remaining between them. The CDR3 nucleotides read TGCGCCAGCAGTGAGCAGTTTAGCAATCAGCCCCAGCATTTT. Encoded protein: CASSEQFSNQPQHF.

The chain carries TRBV18 and TRBJ2-1; no definite D call. Germline loops: CDR1 KGHSH, CDR2 LQKENI. Trimming took 3 bases from V and 5 from J, leaving 5 bases between them. CDR3 length equals 12 residues. The CDR3 DNA reads as TGTGCCAGCTCACCTACGGACAATGAGCAGTTCTTC. Translated, it gives CASSPTDNEQFF.

The V call is TRBV18, the J call TRBJ1-3; D is ambiguous. From germline, CDR1 is KGHSH and CDR2 LQKENI. The CDR3 totals 17 residues. V lost 0 bases and J lost 0, with 12 bases in between. The CDR3 sequence is CASSPPEALISGNTIYF. The CDR3 DNA is TGTGCCAGCTCACCACCGGAAGCGCTCATCTCTGGAAACACCATATATTTT.

This chain joins TRBV7-8 and TRBJ1-6; TRBD1 agrees at 7 bases. CDR3 length: 14 amino acids. V trimming: 3 bases; J trimming: 7 bases; junction bases outside the gene matches: 3. In germline, CDR1 is SGHVS, CDR2 FQNEAQ. CDR3 in DNA: TGTGCCAGCAGCTTCGAACAGGGGAATTCACCCCTCCACTTT. This sequence encodes CASSFEQGNSPLHF.

The rearrangement uses TRBV9 and TRBJ2-1; 11 nucleotides agree with TRBD2. In germline, CDR1 is SGDLS, CDR2 YYNGEE. The CDR3 has 18 residues. The trim removed 0 bases at V and 2 bases at J, leaving 7 bases unmatched. The chain's CDR3 is CASSVAPSGGQAYNEQFF. In DNA, the CDR3 is TGTGCCAGCAGCGTAGCCCCTAGCGGGGGGCAAGCCTACAATGAGCAGTTCTTC.

J is TRBJ2-1 and V is TRBV7-2; TRBD2 aligns across 9 bases. The CDR3 is 16 amino acids. V gave up 3 bases and J gave up 5 bases; unmatched junction bases: 8. Looked up from germline, CDR1 is SGHTA and CDR2 is FQGNSA. This chain's CDR3 is CASSLTSGALDNEQFF. CDR3 nucleotides: TGTGCCAGCAGCTTGACTAGCGGAGCCCTTGACAATGAGCAGTTCTTC.

For this clone: A read error may account for a junction end that differs from germline. This sample also contains other DNA sequences that code for the same CDR3. J is TRBJ2-7 and V is TRBV6-1; 9 positions match TRBD1. Germline V gene lookup returns CDR1 MNHNS and CDR2 SASEGT. This CDR3 contains 13 residues. The CDR3 loop is CASSTTGGYEQYF. CDR3 bases: TGTGCTAGCAGCACGACAGGGGGCTACGAGCAGTACTTC.

In this sample, this clone turned up once. The chain recombines TRBV4-2 with TRBJ1-2; possibly TRBD1 for D (5 bases). Germline values: CDR1 LGHNA, CDR2 YNFKEQ. The CDR3 has 15 amino acids. V was cut by 1 base and J by 3 bases, with 12 bases left in between. The CDR3 is CASSQVGDSYYGYTF. The CDR3 coding sequence is TGTGCCAGCAGCCAAGTTGGAGACAGTTACTATGGCTACACCTTC.

The chain links TRBV28 to TRBJ1-1; D perhaps matches TRBD1 (6 bases). Germline CDR1 MDHEN, CDR2 SYDVKM. The CDR3 loop spans 15 amino acids. V shed 2 bases and J shed 0 bases, with 10 bases lying between them. CDR3 loop: CASSLGGRMNTEAFF. CDR3 in DNA: TGTGCCAGCAGTTTAGGGGGCCGCATGAACACTGAAGCTTTCTTT.

The J gene is TRBJ1-1, the V gene TRBV25-1; 8 bases match TRBD1. This CDR3 has 14 residues. The V gene's germline CDR1 is MGHDK and CDR2 SYGVNS. V was pared by 5 bases and J by 8 bases, with 10 bases of the junction left unmatched. CDR3 amino acids: CASSRTGQTGEAFF. CDR3 nucleotides: TGTGCCAGCAGTCGGACAGGGCAAACTGGAGAAGCTTTCTTT.

V and J are TRBV2 and TRBJ2-7; weak D call: TRBD1 (7 bases). CDR3 length: 15 amino acids. The germline CDR1 and CDR2 sequences are SNHLY and FYNNEI. Trimming shortened V by 10 bases and J by 6 bases, and 25 bases separated the two germline ends. CDR3 residues: CATRFASQGGGEQYF. The CDR3 coding sequence is TGTGCCACCAGGTTCGCGTCGCAGGGGGGAGGCGAGCAGTACTTC.

This clone was detected only once. Here the CDR3 DNA reads TGTGCCAGCTCACCAGACAGGGGCCAAAATCAGCCCCAGCATTTT. Encoded protein: CASSPDRGQNQPQHF. This chain joins TRBV18 and TRBJ1-5; 8 bases agree with TRBD1. After removal of 2 bases from V and 4 bases from J, the junction contained 4 bases not matched to a gene. This CDR3 has 15 residues. Germline V lookup: CDR1 KGHSH, CDR2 LQKENI. Looking up the rest from reference TRBV18 and TRBJ1-5 gives the full variable domain: NAGVMQNPRHLVRRRGQEARLRCSPMKGHSHVYWYRQLPEEGLKFMVYLQKENIIDESGMPKERFSAEFPKEGPSILRIQQVVRGDSAAYFCASSPDRGQNQPQHFGDGTRLSIL.

The chain uses TRBV19 and TRBJ1-2; 9 bases line up with TRBD1. Trimming removed 10 bases from V and 10 bases from J; junction bases left unmatched: 13. The germline V gene has CDR1 LNHDA and CDR2 SQIVND (reference sequence). This CDR3 comprises 13 residues. CDR3 in amino acids: CATRRGQGINYTF. The CDR3 DNA reads as TGTGCCACAAGAAGGGGACAGGGCATAAACTACACCTTC.

The V and J genes are TRBV14 and TRBJ2-7, with 8 bases aligning to TRBD1. This CDR3 is 14 amino acids long. CDR1 and CDR2 (germline): SGHDN, FVKESK. V dropped 8 bases and J dropped 3; count of bases not matched to a gene: 9. DNA for the CDR3: TGTGCCAGCTCTAGACAGGGACAGGACTACGAGCAGTACTTC. Translating it yields CASSRQGQDYEQYF.

The chain couples TRBV5-6 to TRBJ2-5, with D uncertain. CDR3 length equals 15 residues. The ends were cut back, 0 bases at V and 7 bases at J, with 16 bases in the middle. Germline values: CDR1 SGHDT, CDR2 YYEEEE. This CDR3 reads CASSLDQARYGTQYF. The CDR3 coding sequence is TGTGCCAGCAGCTTGGATCAAGCCAGGTACGGGACCCAGTACTTC.

The rearrangement links TRBV2 to TRBJ1-5; tentative D call: TRBD1 (6 bases). The CDR3 sequence is 13 residues long. Germline V gene data show CDR1 as SNHLY and CDR2 as FYNNEI. With 6 bases removed from V and 3 bases from J, the gap between germline ends came to 9 bases. CDR3 loop: CASSGQPNQPQHF. In DNA, the CDR3 is TGTGCCAGCAGCGGACAGCCCAATCAGCCCCAGCATTTT.

This rearrangement joins TRBV7-9 to TRBJ2-6, with TRBD2 identical over 7 bases. The CDR3 runs 16 residues. Unmatched junction bases numbered 1, after V lost 0 bases and J lost 2 bases. The germline V gene has CDR1 SEHNR and CDR2 FQNEAQ (reference sequence). CDR3 nucleotide sequence: TGTGCCAGCAGCTTAGCGGGAGGGGCTGGGGCCAACGTCCTGACTTTC. It is translated as CASSLAGGAGANVLTF.

The rearrangement links TRBV5-1 to TRBJ1-4, with 7 positions matching TRBD1. Germline CDR1 reads SGHRS; CDR2 reads YFSETQ. Losses at the gene ends were 4 bases for V and 6 bases for J; bases not matched to a gene: 9. There are 15 residues in the CDR3. For the CDR3, the DNA is TGCGCCAGCAGCCCTCTAACAGGGGCTTATGAAAAACTGTTTTTT. Its protein product is CASSPLTGAYEKLFF.